These 9 T cell receptor beta chains were all obtained from the same sample, sequenced in a study of vaccination and CD4 T cells after COVID-19 (dated by TCRdb to between 2021 and 2023). Their cognate antigens are unknown. The treatment or condition label on this specimen signifies: roughly 10-day PBMC culture with coronavirus spike peptide pools or control peptides (ViraFEST assay). Library preparation used PCR. Instrument on record: Illumina iSeq 100. At the Johns Hopkins FTIC core, DNA from the cultured CD4+ T cells underwent TCR sequencing with the Oncomine TCR Beta short-read assay. The public reads were quality trimmed at Q25 with fastp and then assembled into clones with MiXCR by TCRdb, keeping productive beta chains. When rows share a CDR3 protein, they turn into one entry using the most common DNA and genes. This sample gives 13,000 to 15,000 distinct CDR3 sequences in total; over 60% of them show up just once. The ten largest clones capture about 16% of the sample.

Sequences were obtained from CD4+ T cells from blood, cultured in vitro. These TCRs come from a human donor who had recovered from COVID-19.

The rearrangement links TRBV7-6 to TRBJ1-1, with D hard to call. The germline V gene encodes CDR1 SGHVS and CDR2 FNYEAQ. The ends were cut back, 4 bases at V and 4 bases at J, with 7 bases in the middle. The CDR3 runs to 12 residues. CDR3: CASSSPSTEAFF. The CDR3 DNA follows: TGTGCCAGCAGCTCACCGAGCACTGAAGCTTTCTTT.

V is TRBV20-1 and J is TRBJ1-4, with a tentative D call TRBD1 (6 bases). Trimming took off 0 bases at V and 0 bases at J, with 8 bases between the two ends. The germline V gene encodes CDR1 DFQATT and CDR2 SNEGSKA (reference sequence). This CDR3 spans 15 amino acids. This CDR3 reads CSARDRGTTNEKLFF. The CDR3 DNA sequence: TGCAGTGCTAGAGACAGGGGCACAACTAATGAAAAACTGTTTTTT.

This clonotype was found a few times. This rearrangement joins TRBV20-1 to TRBJ1-2, with 9 bases matching TRBD1. Per the germline V gene, CDR1 is DFQATT and CDR2 is SNEGSKA (reference sequence). Losses at the gene ends were 6 bases for V and 8 bases for J; bases not matched to a gene: 7. CDR3 length equals 12 residues. The CDR3 loop is CSASRTGVGYTF. The CDR3 DNA is TGCAGTGCCTCGCGGACAGGGGTCGGCTACACCTTC.

The rearrangement links TRBV11-3 to TRBJ2-7; D is possibly TRBD1 (5 bases). Germline assignment: CDR1 SGHNT and CDR2 YENEEA. There are 14 residues in the CDR3. V lost 5 bases and J lost 2, with 13 bases in between. This CDR3 is CASSLTDSPYEQYF. In DNA, the CDR3 is TGTGCCAGCAGCCTCACAGACAGTCCCTACGAGCAGTACTTC.

This chain connects TRBV6-1 to TRBJ2-2; D gene unclear. Trimming took off 8 bases at V and 6 bases at J, with 19 bases between the two ends. The germline V gene encodes CDR1 MNHNS and CDR2 SASEGT. This CDR3 contains 15 residues. DNA of the CDR3: TGTGCCAGCTGGTTGAAGAGTCTAGGCGCCGGGGAGCTGTTTTTT. This gives the protein CASWLKSLGAGELFF.

The chain carries TRBV6-5 and TRBJ2-7; the D gene is possibly TRBD1 (5 bases). The CDR3 has 15 residues. Germline lookup yields CDR1 MNHEY and CDR2 SVGAGI. The ends were cut back, 2 bases at V and 7 bases at J, with 18 bases in the middle. The CDR3 protein is CASSYAATHQGEQYF. In DNA, the CDR3 is TGTGCCAGCAGTTACGCGGCGACTCACCAGGGAGAGCAGTACTTC.

The CDR3 sequence is CATSDRTGVGETQYF. The CDR3 region has the DNA TGTGCCACCAGTGACAGGACAGGGGTCGGAGAGACCCAGTACTTC. This chain links TRBV24-1 with TRBJ2-5, with TRBD1 matching 9 bases. The CDR3 loop spans 15 amino acids. Germline V gives CDR1 KGHDR, CDR2 SFDVKD. After removal of 4 bases from V and 4 bases from J, the junction contained 6 bases not matched to a gene.

This chain uses TRBV6-2 or TRBV6-3 with TRBJ1-6; D not resolved. This CDR3 is 13 amino acids long. Trimming pared 10 bases from V and 10 bases from J, leaving 17 bases between. CDR1 and CDR2 from the germline V gene are MNHEY and SVGEGT. CDR3 nucleotides: TGTGCCACCTCGGACGGTGGATCATCACCCCTCCACTTT. Translation: CATSDGGSSPLHF.

The CDR3 protein is CASSRQYGYTF. The CDR3 DNA reads TGTGCCAGCAGCCGACAGTATGGCTACACCTTC. This chain connects TRBV7-2 to TRBJ1-2, with D perhaps matching TRBD1 (5 bases). The CDR3 runs 11 residues. Germline CDR1 reads SGHTA; CDR2 reads FQGNSA. Trimming took 5 bases from V and 5 from J, leaving 6 bases between them. Drawing the rest from reference TRBV7-2 and TRBJ1-2, the complete variable domain is GAGVSQSPSNKVTEKGKDVELRCDPISGHTALYWYRQSLGQGLEFLIYFQGNSAPDKSGLPSDRFSAERTGGSVSTLTIQRTQQEDSAVYLCASSRQYGYTFGSGTRLTVV.